The rows below give T cell receptor beta chains drawn from one sample of a study of blood T cell repertoires in COVID-19. TCRdb keeps only in-frame clones here, not all; method: immunoSEQ multiplex PCR. The sample lists under 130,000 clones; roughly 88% were seen once. Sequenced material: peripheral blood. The receptors were sampled from a human donor in a cohort sampled during active COVID-19. CDR3s leave out the opening cysteine and the closing phenylalanine or tryptophan. Each record gives: D gene, V gene, CDR3 protein. The D gene is left open where the match is weak.

>-|TRBV2
ASGLRAGPNTGELF
>-|TRBV6-2/TRBV6-3
ASSSIPLQGRKVVINYGYT
>TRBD1|TRBV6-6
ASRLRDSPNYGYT
>TRBD2|TRBV3-1/TRBV3-2
ASSQDGTSGGARKY
>TRBD1|TRBV6-6
ASRGDRGGATEAF
>TRBD2|TRBV14
ASSQGGSGSSYEQY
>TRBD1|TRBV6-5
ASSYSTGGVTEAF
>-|TRBV28
ASSDPRFTNYGYT
>-|TRBV5-8
ATRGRGTGNTIY
>-|TRBV19
ASSIGLANVLT
>-|TRBV5-1
ARTGTSGEGAETQY
>-|TRBV6-6
ASSYTTIWQETQY
>TRBD1|TRBV19
ASRLTGGYSNQPQH
>TRBD2|TRBV19
ATTRTLLREAGELF
>TRBD2|TRBV3-1/TRBV3-2
ASSQDSGGPHSTDTQY
>-|TRBV6-5
ASSYSASKGYT
>-|TRBV27
ASSLSLGGTGELF
>-|TRBV6-6
ASSYVGGDEKLF
>-|TRBV27
ASRQTGGNTIY
>-|TRBV9
ASTSGADTQY
>TRBD1|TRBV6-5
ASSRTGQYEQY
>-|TRBV20-1
SAAGSAGQY
>TRBD1|TRBV5-1
ASSPGQGGKNIQY
>TRBD1|TRBV5-8
ASRNRGRNTEAF
>TRBD2|TRBV7-9
ASSRTSGRKSREQY
>-|TRBV7-9
ASSQNHLKGAKNIQY
>-|TRBV27
ASSFGQTNTEAF
>TRBD2|TRBV4-2
ASSQDQMTSGSNEQF
>-|TRBV5-6
ASSRGNVWTQY
>TRBD1|TRBV7-7
ASSLGGRDRAAHEQY
>TRBD1|TRBV7-2
ASSSRTGPSYEQY
>-|TRBV19
ASSIAPTANYGYT
>-|TRBV18
ASSPPAAERNSPLH
>TRBD1|TRBV9
ASSVGDRGWETQY
>-|TRBV2
ASRHEQGRMNTEAF
>TRBD1|TRBV29-1
SAGTGGSTEQY
>TRBD1|TRBV27
ASSLWAGGGSPLH
>-|TRBV5-4
ASSLARGPETQY
>TRBD1|TRBV13
ASSLLGQGNEKLF
>TRBD1|TRBV4-1
ASSRMGQGDYGYT
>TRBD1|TRBV5-1
ASSLAGDRAGNTIY
>-|TRBV28
ASRPTRQGNQPQH
>TRBD1|TRBV19
ATGRTGGVYSGNTIY
>TRBD1|TRBV7-9
ASSPPGQQETQY
>TRBD1|TRBV19
ASSFPRTGGTGELF
>-|TRBV4-1
ASSQKIRAYEQY
>-|TRBV6-5
ASSYWLNTEAF
>-|TRBV19
ASSIGNEQY
>-|TRBV5-1
ASSLAGTNTEAF
>TRBD2|TRBV14
ASSQGGGTHEQY
>-|TRBV30
AWSGGRPGYT
>-|TRBV27
ASSLFRLGANTEAF
>TRBD2|TRBV30
ASVGLAGPYQETQY
>TRBD2|TRBV10-3
AISDPRGREVGYNEQF
>-|TRBV7-3
ASSLGGYEQF
>-|TRBV7-2
ASSWGVSSDTQY
>-|TRBV28
ASSSTANYGYT
>-|TRBV7-5
ARTLLAGGMNTGELF
>-|TRBV5-1
ASSRDPRETQY
>-|TRBV19
ASSMSRATNEKLF